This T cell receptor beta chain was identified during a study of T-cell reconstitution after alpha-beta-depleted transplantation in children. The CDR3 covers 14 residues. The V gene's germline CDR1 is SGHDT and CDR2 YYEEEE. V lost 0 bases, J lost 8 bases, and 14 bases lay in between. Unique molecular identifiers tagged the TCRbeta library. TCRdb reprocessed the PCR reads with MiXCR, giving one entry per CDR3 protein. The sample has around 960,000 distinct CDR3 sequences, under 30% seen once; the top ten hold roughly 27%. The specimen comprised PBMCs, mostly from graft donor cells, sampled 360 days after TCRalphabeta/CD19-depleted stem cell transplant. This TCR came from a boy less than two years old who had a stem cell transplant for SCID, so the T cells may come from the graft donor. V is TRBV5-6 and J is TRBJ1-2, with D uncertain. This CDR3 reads CASSLAGQSRGYTF. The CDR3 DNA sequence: TGTGCCAGCAGCTTGGCCGGCCAATCTAGGGGCTACACCTTC. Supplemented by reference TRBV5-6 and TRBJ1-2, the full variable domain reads DAGVTQSPTHLIKTRGQQVTLRCSPKSGHDTVSWYQQALGQGPQFIFQYYEEEERQRGNFPDRFSGHQFPNYSSELNVNALLLGDSALYLCASSLAGQSRGYTFGSGTRLTVV.